These 25 T cell receptor beta chains were sequenced from one sample in a study of long-term antiretroviral therapy in people with HIV. Survey level was the resolution at which the v3.0 immunoSEQ assay ran. Here immunoSEQ multiplex PCR was the method, and the copy in TCRdb shows in-frame clones only, minus some. Of 20,000 to 25,000 clones listed, roughly 85% are singletons. Sequencing was performed on unsorted PBMCs, taken 1.2 years after starting antiretroviral therapy. The receptors here all came from a woman aged 40-49 years with HIV.

The chain uses TRBV5-1 and TRBJ2-7; the D gene is possibly TRBD1 (6 bases). Germline CDR1 SGHRS, CDR2 YFSETQ. CDR3 length: 13 residues. Trimming took 5 bases from V and 5 from J, leaving 14 bases between them. CDR3 residues: CASSRTGSDEQYF. The CDR3 coding sequence is TGCGCCAGCAGTCGAACAGGGTCGGACGAGCAGTACTTC.

The gene calls are TRBV6-5 and TRBJ2-1; TRBD2 is a possible D gene (7 bases). The CDR3 loop spans 13 amino acids. Trimming removed 5 bases from V and 9 bases from J, with 14 bases in between. Germline CDR1 MNHEY, CDR2 SVGAGI. This chain's CDR3 is CASSITGTIEQFF. In nucleotides, the CDR3 is TGTGCCAGCAGTATAACAGGGACTATTGAGCAGTTCTTC.

The V and J genes are TRBV27 and TRBJ1-6; TRBD1 might be the D (6 bases). Deletions cut 5 bases from V and 8 bases from J, with 13 bases between. The CDR3 contains 14 residues. Germline-derived CDR1 and CDR2 are MNHEY and SMNVEV (reference sequence). CDR3 sequence: CASSPHREDSPLHF. In DNA, the CDR3 is TGTGCCAGCAGTCCCCACAGGGAGGATTCACCCCTCCACTTT.

V gene TRBV7-9 combines with J gene TRBJ2-3; TRBD2 is a possible D gene (5 bases). The ends were cut back, 0 bases at V and 3 bases at J, with 10 bases in the middle. Germline assignment: CDR1 SEHNR and CDR2 FQNEAQ (reference sequence). The CDR3 is made up of 15 amino acids. CDR3 in amino acids: CASSLARAVTDTQYF. For the CDR3, the DNA is TGTGCCAGCAGCTTAGCGCGAGCGGTAACAGATACGCAGTATTTT.

In this sample, this clone turned up a few times. The J gene is TRBJ2-1, the V gene TRBV30; possible D gene TRBD2, 5 bases. The V gene's germline CDR1 is GTSNPN and CDR2 SVGIG (reference sequence). V lost 8 bases and J lost 4, with 12 bases in between. The CDR3 is made up of 12 amino acids. CDR3 sequence (DNA): TGTGCCCGCAGTGGAGGATACAATGAGCAGTTCTTC. It is translated as CARSGGYNEQFF.

For the CDR3, the DNA is TGCGCCAGCGGGGGAGGGGGCTCGATTAACTATGGCTACACCTTC. It codes for CASGGGGSINYGYTF. The chain recombines TRBV5-1 with TRBJ1-2; TRBD1 aligns across 7 bases. V lost 7 bases, J lost 1 base, and 10 bases stayed unmatched. Germline V CDR1 and CDR2: SGHRS, YFSETQ. The CDR3 contains 15 residues.

The chain carries TRBV29-1 and TRBJ1-1, with D possibly matching TRBD1 (6 bases). Trimming took 6 bases from V and 6 from J, leaving 11 bases between them. CDR3 size: 11 residues. Germline lookup yields CDR1 SQVTM and CDR2 ANQGSEA. The DNA for the CDR3 is TGCAGCGTGGCCAGGGGTTCTGAAGCTTTCTTT. Protein product: CSVARGSEAFF.

This clone was counted once. The J gene is TRBJ1-1, the V gene TRBV19; D is unclear. Germline V gene sequence: CDR1 LNHDA, CDR2 SQIVND (reference sequence). The CDR3 contains 14 residues. V was pared by 5 bases and J by 5 bases, with 15 bases between. This CDR3 is CASSFDGSGTEAFF. In DNA form, the CDR3 reads TGTGCCAGTAGTTTTGACGGGAGTGGGACTGAAGCTTTCTTT. Combining the CDR3 with reference TRBV19 and TRBJ1-1 gives the whole variable domain DGGITQSPKYLFRKEGQNVTLSCEQNLNHDAMYWYRQDPGQGLRLIYYSQIVNDFQKGDIAEGYSVSREKKESFPLTVTSAQKNPTAFYLCASSFDGSGTEAFFGQGTRLTVV.

The genes are TRBV6-5 and TRBJ2-2, with 7 bases matching TRBD1. There are 13 residues in the CDR3. Losses at the gene ends were 6 bases for V and 6 bases for J; bases not matched to a gene: 4. Germline V CDR1 and CDR2: MNHEY, SVGAGI. The CDR3 region is CASRPQGAGELFF. CDR3 DNA: TGTGCCAGCAGACCGCAGGGGGCCGGGGAGCTGTTTTTT.

The chain combines TRBV18 with TRBJ2-2; 9 bases align to TRBD2. This CDR3 contains 16 residues. V gave up 3 bases and J gave up 2 bases; unmatched junction bases: 4. In germline, CDR1 is KGHSH, CDR2 LQKENI. This CDR3 reads CASSPRTSDNTGELFF. The CDR3 DNA sequence: TGTGCCAGCTCACCTCGGACTAGCGACAACACCGGGGAGCTGTTTTTT.

In DNA, the CDR3 is TGTGCCTGGAGTGCGGACAGGAGGAGGAACAATGAGCAGTTCTTC. It translates to CAWSADRRRNNEQFF. This chain links TRBV30 with TRBJ2-1; TRBD1 agrees at 7 bases. The CDR3 contains 15 residues. Germline CDR1 reads GTSNPN; CDR2 reads SVGIG (reference sequence). Trimming cost V 1 base and J 5 bases; bases outside gene matches: 8.

The V gene is TRBV27, the J gene TRBJ2-1, with TRBD2 matching over 9 bases. This CDR3 region has 14 residues. V was clipped by 2 bases and J by 9 bases; unmatched bases: 5. Germline CDR1 is MNHEY and CDR2 is SMNVEV (reference sequence). The CDR3 nucleotides are TGTGCCAGCAGTTTAGCGGGAGGGGGTCCTGAGCAGTTCTTC. Translating it yields CASSLAGGGPEQFF.

The chain couples TRBV18 to TRBJ1-2; perhaps TRBD1 as D (5 bases). Germline lookup yields CDR1 KGHSH and CDR2 LQKENI. V gave up 3 bases and J gave up 5 bases, with 22 bases separating them. This CDR3 comprises 17 residues. The CDR3 DNA is TGTGCCAGCTCACCTGGCCAGGGTATGAACCCCGGTTATGGCTACACCTTC. Protein sequence: CASSPGQGMNPGYGYTF.

The chain joins TRBV5-4 to TRBJ2-1; tentative D call: TRBD2 (5 bases). CDR1 is SGHNT, CDR2 YYREEE, per germline (reference sequence). Trimming removed 0 bases at V and 6 bases at J, with 10 bases between. The CDR3 loop spans 14 amino acids. DNA for the CDR3: TGTGCCAGCAGCTTGGGGAGCGGCCTCAATGAGCAGTTCTTC. It yields the protein CASSLGSGLNEQFF.

This clone was seen only a few times. This rearrangement joins TRBV9 to TRBJ2-7; 8 bases align to TRBD1. Trimming at V came to 4 bases and at J to 3 bases, leaving 12 bases not matched to a gene. This CDR3 is 16 amino acids long. In germline, CDR1 is SGDLS, CDR2 YYNGEE. CDR3 sequence reads: CASSPDPGTGDYEQYF. In DNA form, the CDR3 reads TGTGCCAGCAGCCCCGATCCCGGGACAGGAGACTACGAGCAGTACTTC.

The V and J genes are TRBV10-2 and TRBJ2-7; D might be TRBD1 (5 bases). The germline V gene has CDR1 WSHSY and CDR2 SAAADI. The CDR3 totals 13 residues. V was trimmed by 1 base and J by 5 bases, leaving 9 bases between them. The CDR3 bases are TGCGCCAGCAGTGAGTTGGGGCCCAACGAGCAGTACTTC. Translating it yields CASSELGPNEQYF.

The chain is built from TRBV19 and TRBJ1-1, with no clear D. The CDR3 runs to 15 residues. Germline lookup yields CDR1 LNHDA and CDR2 SQIVND (reference sequence). V lost 9 bases, J lost 1 base, and 18 bases lay in between. In DNA form, the CDR3 reads TGTGCCAGCCTCCATCTAGCCTTACCGAACACTGAAGCTTTCTTT. Translation gives CASLHLALPNTEAFF.

The chain combines TRBV19 with TRBJ1-5; D remains unclear. Germline CDR1 reads LNHDA; CDR2 reads SQIVND (reference sequence). There are 14 residues in the CDR3. Between the trimmed V and J ends, which lost 1 base and 4 bases, there was a span of 8 bases. The CDR3 loop is CASSIGGWNQPQHF. The CDR3 DNA is TGTGCCAGTAGTATAGGAGGGTGGAATCAGCCCCAGCATTTT.

J is TRBJ2-2 and V is TRBV6-4; TRBD1 or TRBD2 may be the D gene (6 bases each). Looked up from germline, CDR1 is MRHNA and CDR2 is SNTAGT. Trimming stripped 2 bases from V and 2 bases from J, with 12 bases between. The CDR3 has 16 residues. The CDR3 coding sequence is TGTGCCAGCAGTGACATCGGGGGCGCCAACACCGGGGAGCTGTTTTTT. This sequence encodes CASSDIGGANTGELFF.

This clone appeared a few times. The chain is built from TRBV5-5 and TRBJ2-2; D gene unclear. The CDR3 runs 12 residues. Trimming removed 2 bases at V and 6 bases at J, with 5 bases between. Germline V gene lookup returns CDR1 SGHKS and CDR2 YYEKEE (reference sequence). The CDR3 protein is CASSFRAGELFF. Here the CDR3 DNA reads TGTGCCAGCAGCTTTAGGGCCGGGGAGCTGTTTTTT. Supplemented by reference TRBV5-5 and TRBJ2-2, the full variable domain reads DAGVTQSPTHLIKTRGQQVTLRCSPISGHKSVSWYQQVLGQGPQFIFQYYEKEERGRGNFPDRFSARQFPNYSSELNVNALLLGDSALYLCASSFRAGELFFGEGSRLTVL.

This chain links TRBV21-1 with TRBJ1-5; TRBD1 was called by the table and not checked on the DNA. TRBV21-1 is a pseudogene segment. This CDR3 region has 16 residues. The CDR3 reads CASSRPATGGRQPQHF. The CDR3 DNA follows: TGTGCCAGCAGCAGACCAGCGACAGGGGGACGGCAGCCCCAGCATTTT.

This clone came up once. V gene TRBV9 combines with J gene TRBJ2-3; D is perhaps TRBD2 (7 bases). CDR1 and CDR2 (germline): SGDLS, YYNGEE. V dropped 4 bases and J dropped 7 bases, with 19 bases sitting between them. CDR3 length equals 15 residues. DNA for the CDR3: TGTGCCAGCAGCCCAGGGTGGGGGGGCACGCATACGCAGTATTTT. Translated, it gives CASSPGWGGTHTQYF.

The chain links TRBV30 to TRBJ1-1; D may be TRBD1 (5 bases). Trimming removed 0 bases at V and 2 bases at J, with 13 bases between. This CDR3 region has 15 residues. The germline CDR1 and CDR2 sequences are GTSNPN and SVGIG (reference sequence). The CDR3 loop is CAWSVSGAGNTEAFF. CDR3 sequence (DNA): TGTGCCTGGAGTGTAAGCGGGGCGGGAAACACTGAAGCTTTCTTT. Drawing the rest from reference TRBV30 and TRBJ1-1, the complete variable domain is SQTIHQWPATLVQPVGSPLSLECTVEGTSNPNLYWYRQAAGRGLQLLFYSVGIGQISSEVPQNLSASRPQDRQFILSSKKLLLSDSGFYLCAWSVSGAGNTEAFFGQGTRLTVV.

The chain has TRBV6-6 and TRBJ2-7, with D uncertain. Germline V gene sequence: CDR1 MNHNY, CDR2 SVGAGI (reference sequence). The V gene lost 11 bases and the J gene lost 0 bases, with 14 bases spanning the gap. This CDR3 region has 13 residues. CDR3 protein: CASADSSSYEQYF. CDR3 sequence (DNA): TGTGCCTCTGCGGATTCGAGCTCCTACGAGCAGTACTTC.

The V gene is TRBV14, the J gene TRBJ2-5, with D hard to call. CDR3 length equals 13 residues. In germline, CDR1 is SGHDN, CDR2 FVKESK. Deletions cut 4 bases from V and 1 base from J, with 7 bases between. The CDR3 region is CASSPLFQETQYF. CDR3 nucleotide sequence: TGTGCCAGCAGCCCCCTTTTCCAAGAGACCCAGTACTTC.